The 29 T cell receptor beta chains below come from one sample, sequenced in a study of T cell repertoires in cytomegalovirus infection. What these receptors recognize is not known. TCRdb passed the reads through MiXCR, listing each CDR3 protein once. This sample has tens of thousands of distinct CDR3 sequences, with around 28% found just once. The source material was CD8+ T cells from cultured PBMCs, sampled from culture after CMV antigen stimulation. The origin of the receptors is a human donor in good health (CMV status not recorded). Some clones in this sample may be carry-over from other donors' samples.

The chain couples TRBV4-1 to TRBJ2-7, with D perhaps given as TRBD1 or TRBD2 (6 bases each). The CDR3 is 16 residues long. V gave up 0 bases and J gave up 2 bases, with 14 bases separating them. Germline V gene data show CDR1 as MGHRA and CDR2 as YSYEKL. The CDR3 protein is CASSQEVPEGAYEQYF. The CDR3 DNA sequence: TGCGCCAGCAGCCAAGAGGTACCGGAGGGGGCCTACGAGCAGTACTTC.

V and J are TRBV20-1 and TRBJ2-3, with D maybe TRBD2 (5 bases). This CDR3 spans 16 amino acids. The germline gives CDR1 DFQATT, CDR2 SNEGSKA (reference sequence). With 0 bases removed from V and 1 base from J, the gap between germline ends came to 14 bases. For the CDR3, the DNA is TGCAGTGCTAGAGATCTGGAGGCGGTGGGCACAGATACGCAGTATTTT. Encoded protein: CSARDLEAVGTDTQYF.

The rearrangement joins TRBV12-5 to TRBJ1-1; the D gene is possibly TRBD1 (5 bases). Trimming left V 3 bases short and J 7 bases short, with 9 bases between. CDR1 is LGHNT, CDR2 FRNRAP, per germline. CDR3 length: 12 residues. CDR3 loop: CASGFTGLEAFF. CDR3 sequence (DNA): TGTGCTAGTGGTTTTACGGGGCTTGAAGCTTTCTTT.

This clonotype appeared many times. The genes are TRBV7-9 and TRBJ2-1; 7 nucleotides match TRBD2. V was clipped by 5 bases and J by 1 base; unmatched bases: 8. Germline V CDR1 and CDR2: SEHNR, FQNEAQ (reference sequence). The CDR3 is 16 residues long. The CDR3: CASSLISSGSYNEQFF. The CDR3, as DNA: TGTGCCAGCAGCCTTATCTCTAGCGGTTCCTACAATGAGCAGTTCTTC.

CDR3 sequence reads: CASSPGTGVHEQYF. CDR3 coding DNA: TGTGCCAGCAGTCCAGGGACAGGGGTTCACGAGCAGTACTTC. This sequence joins TRBV6-5 and TRBJ2-7; 10 bases agree with TRBD1. Germline loops: CDR1 MNHEY, CDR2 SVGAGI. CDR3 length: 14 residues. The trim removed 5 bases at V and 5 bases at J, leaving 6 bases unmatched.

The chain uses TRBV9 and TRBJ1-1, with D uncertain. The CDR3 spans 13 residues. V gave up 4 bases and J gave up 1 base, with 8 bases separating them. Germline CDR1 SGDLS, CDR2 YYNGEE. The DNA for the CDR3 is TGTGCCAGCAGCCTAACAAAGAACACTGAAGCTTTCTTT. Translating gives CASSLTKNTEAFF.

This clonotype has a handful of counts. Here the CDR3 DNA reads TGTGCCATCAAGGAGGTGACTAGCGGGGTCACCGGGGAGCTGTTTTTT. Translated: CAIKEVTSGVTGELFF. The genes are TRBV10-3 and TRBJ2-2, with 11 positions matching TRBD2. CDR1 is ENHRY and CDR2 is SYGVKD in the germline V gene. The V and J ends lost 7 bases and 4 bases, in that order; junction bases with no gene match: 8. The CDR3 has 16 amino acids.

In this sample, this clonotype turned up many times. The V and J genes are TRBV7-9 and TRBJ2-7; 13 bases fit TRBD2. The CDR3 is 15 amino acids. Per germline, CDR1 SEHNR and CDR2 FQNEAQ (reference sequence). V gave up 4 bases and J gave up 6 bases; unmatched junction bases: 6. CDR3 sequence: CASSYSGTSGIEQYF. CDR3 DNA: TGTGCCAGCAGCTACTCCGGGACTAGCGGGATCGAGCAGTACTTC.

Only a few counts were recorded for this clonotype. The chain employs TRBV6-2 or TRBV6-3 and TRBJ2-3, with 7 positions matching TRBD1. The CDR3 consists of 16 residues. CDR1 and CDR2 from the germline V gene are MNHEY and SVGEGT. The V gene end was trimmed by 6 bases and the J gene end by 2 bases; junction bases not matched to a gene: 11. CDR3 DNA sequence: TGTGCCAGCAGAGAGAAGGACAGGAGCTTCACAGATACGCAGTATTTT. This codes for CASREKDRSFTDTQYF.

This clonotype was detected ten times or more. V usage is TRBV5-1 and J usage is TRBJ2-7, with 14 bases identical to TRBD2. Germline V CDR1 and CDR2: SGHRS, YFSETQ. The CDR3 is 15 amino acids. Trimming cost V 5 bases and J 3 bases; bases outside gene matches: 4. The CDR3 region has the DNA TGCGCCAGCAGATGGACTAGCGGGGGGTTCTACGAGCAGTACTTC. Residues: CASRWTSGGFYEQYF.

This clonotype was picked up a small number of times. The chain has TRBV7-8 and TRBJ1-5; possibly TRBD1 for D (6 bases). The V end was cut by 5 bases, the J end by 3 bases, with 14 bases between. Germline CDR1 reads SGHVS; CDR2 reads FQNEAQ. The CDR3 totals 15 residues. This chain's CDR3 is CASSPWDNNNQPQHF. Written as DNA, the CDR3 is TGTGCCAGCAGCCCCTGGGACAACAACAATCAGCCCCAGCATTTT.

The chain joins TRBV7-3 to TRBJ2-3; D not resolved. Between the trimmed V and J ends, which lost 1 base and 0 bases, there was a span of 11 bases. Germline V gene data show CDR1 as SGHTA and CDR2 as FQGTGA. The CDR3 runs 16 residues. The CDR3 loop reads CASSLNLGGSTDTQYF. CDR3 sequence (DNA): TGTGCCAGCAGCTTAAATTTAGGTGGGAGCACAGATACGCAGTATTTT.

This chain uses TRBV12-3 or TRBV12-4 with TRBJ1-6, with D maybe TRBD1 (6 bases). CDR3 length equals 14 residues. Trimming removed 7 bases from V and 5 bases from J, with 12 bases in between. The CDR3 DNA reads as TGTGCCAGCACAACAGGGTTCAATAATTCACCCCTCCACTTT. Its protein is CASTTGFNNSPLHF.

The table lists this clonotype with a few counts. The chain has TRBV27 and TRBJ2-2; 10 bases are a match to TRBD2. The CDR3 is 16 residues long. CDR1 is MNHEY and CDR2 is SMNVEV in the germline V gene (reference sequence). Trimming took 8 bases from V and 6 from J; bases not matched to a gene: 12. CDR3 sequence reads: CASSQSGGALAGELFF. DNA of the CDR3: TGTGCCAGCTCGCAAAGCGGGGGGGCCCTTGCCGGGGAGCTGTTTTTT.

This clonotype came up a few times. The V gene is TRBV9, the J gene TRBJ2-3; 9 bases match TRBD2. V lost 0 bases and J lost 1; bases outside the gene matches: 3. The germline gives CDR1 SGDLS, CDR2 YYNGEE. This CDR3 is built from 16 residues. The CDR3 nucleotides read TGTGCCAGCAGCGTAGTTAGCGGGGGTGGCACAGATACGCAGTATTTT. It translates to CASSVVSGGGTDTQYF.

This clonotype was detected a few times. The genes are TRBV4-3 and TRBJ2-1, with 9 bases identical to TRBD1. V lost 4 bases and J lost 2; bases outside the gene matches: 3. The CDR3 sequence is 15 residues long. Germline V gene lookup returns CDR1 LGHNA and CDR2 YSLEER. CDR3 protein: CASSPGDRAYNEQFF. Written as DNA, the CDR3 is TGCGCCAGCAGCCCGGGGGACAGGGCCTACAATGAGCAGTTCTTC.

This chain connects TRBV19 to TRBJ2-5; D might be TRBD1 or TRBD2, each matching 6 bases. The CDR3 runs 15 residues. The germline V and J ends were trimmed by 5 bases and 2 bases, with 15 bases remaining between them. The germline V gene encodes CDR1 LNHDA and CDR2 SQIVND (reference sequence). The CDR3 DNA is TGTGCCAGTAGTGTGGGTGGGGGGCTTCAAGAGACCCAGTACTTC. Residues: CASSVGGGLQETQYF. Full variable domain (missing parts from reference TRBV19 and TRBJ2-5): DGGITQSPKYLFRKEGQNVTLSCEQNLNHDAMYWYRQDPGQGLRLIYYSQIVNDFQKGDIAEGYSVSREKKESFPLTVTSAQKNPTAFYLCASSVGGGLQETQYFGPGTRLLVL.

This clonotype was detected a few times. This chain joins TRBV29-1 and TRBJ1-2; 7 nucleotides match TRBD1. Per germline, CDR1 SQVTM and CDR2 ANQGSEA. The CDR3 runs to 12 residues. J gave up 7 bases and V 3 bases, and 5 bases lay outside the gene matches. The CDR3 sequence is CSVDSGGSGYTF. Written as DNA, the CDR3 is TGCAGCGTTGATTCAGGGGGAAGTGGCTACACCTTC.

A remark on this clonotype: This may arise from a read error, as a much more abundant clone is one base away. The chain combines TRBV27 with TRBJ2-7; 8 positions match TRBD1. Trimming took 5 bases from V and 3 from J; bases not matched to a gene: 6. CDR1 MNHEY and CDR2 SMNVEV come from the germline V gene (reference sequence). This CDR3 spans 14 amino acids. CDR3: CASSLDRGNYEQYF. The DNA of the CDR3 is TGTGCCAGCAGTCTCGACAGGGGAAACTACGAGCAGTACTTC.

This clonotype occurred many times. The chain has TRBV28 and TRBJ1-1; the D is unclear. Trimming took off 3 bases at V and 4 bases at J, with 6 bases between the two ends. The CDR3 is 12 amino acids. CDR1 MDHEN and CDR2 SYDVKM come from the germline V gene. CDR3 in amino acids: CASSFGLTEAFF. Here the CDR3 DNA reads TGTGCCAGCAGTTTTGGCCTCACTGAAGCTTTCTTT.

The chain carries TRBV19 and TRBJ2-3; tentative D call: TRBD2 (5 bases). Trimming cost V 1 base and J 2 bases, with 10 bases left between them. The germline gives CDR1 LNHDA, CDR2 SQIVND (reference sequence). The CDR3 has 15 amino acids. CDR3 DNA: TGTGCCAGTAGTATAGGACTACCTCCCACAGATACGCAGTATTTT. This translates into CASSIGLPPTDTQYF.

This clonotype showed up many times. The V and J genes are TRBV7-8 and TRBJ2-1; 15 bases agree with TRBD2. The germline V gene has CDR1 SGHVS and CDR2 FQNEAQ. The CDR3 sequence is 16 residues long. V gave up 5 bases and J gave up 6 bases; unmatched junction bases: 5. CDR3: CASSRTSGGVVNEQFF. CDR3 bases: TGTGCCAGCAGCCGGACTAGCGGGGGGGTAGTCAATGAGCAGTTCTTC.

In regard to this clonotype: A read error may produce the germline difference seen at one junction end. This sequence joins TRBV20-1 and TRBJ1-4; maybe TRBD1 (5 bases). There are 11 residues in the CDR3. CDR1 and CDR2 from the germline V gene are DFQATT and SNEGSKA (reference sequence). CDR3 residues: CSAWGFEELFF. The DNA of the CDR3 is TGCAGTGCTTGGGGCTTTGAAGAACTGTTTTTT.

This clonotype has only a few counts. The J gene is TRBJ1-1, the V gene TRBV28, with D perhaps TRBD1 (6 bases). The CDR3 runs 12 residues. CDR1 and CDR2 (germline): MDHEN, SYDVKM. Trimming cost V 6 bases and J 4 bases, with 9 bases left between them. CDR3 sequence reads: CASRGGGTEAFF. The CDR3 DNA reads TGTGCCAGCAGGGGAGGGGGCACTGAAGCTTTCTTT.

J is TRBJ2-3 and V is TRBV4-3; 12 nucleotides align to TRBD2. The CDR3 is 17 amino acids. Germline CDR1 LGHNA, CDR2 YSLEER. V lost 0 bases, J lost 3 bases, and 4 bases stayed unmatched. This CDR3 reads CASSQDGLAGMTDTQYF. Written as DNA, the CDR3 is TGCGCCAGCAGCCAAGACGGACTAGCGGGAATGACAGATACGCAGTATTTT.

The V call is TRBV6-1, the J call TRBJ1-5, with D hard to call. Trimming took 7 bases from V and 9 from J, leaving 10 bases between them. Per germline, CDR1 MNHNS and CDR2 SASEGT. The CDR3 is made up of 11 amino acids. The chain's CDR3 is CASNSPGPQHF. Here the CDR3 DNA reads TGTGCCAGCAACTCCCCAGGGCCCCAGCATTTT.

V and J are TRBV12-3 or TRBV12-4 and TRBJ2-1, with 13 bases matching TRBD2. Trimming at V came to 5 bases and at J to 7 bases, leaving 5 bases not matched to a gene. The CDR3 consists of 15 residues. The CDR3 region has the DNA TGTGCCAGCAGTCCCGGACTAGCGGGGGAGAATGAGCAGTTCTTC. Translating gives CASSPGLAGENEQFF.

The chain joins TRBV6-2 or TRBV6-3 to TRBJ2-1; D is unclear. Germline CDR1 and CDR2: MNHEY and SVGEGT. Trimming cost V 5 bases and J 7 bases, with 15 bases left between them. The CDR3 loop spans 14 amino acids. The CDR3 sequence: CASSPTAVGNEQFF. DNA for the CDR3: TGTGCCAGCAGTCCCACGGCTGTCGGGAATGAGCAGTTCTTC.

This clonotype was counted ten times or more. The rearrangement links TRBV7-6 to TRBJ2-7; 8 positions match TRBD2. J lost 0 bases, V lost 6 bases, and 13 bases had no gene match. This CDR3 region has 17 residues. CDR1 and CDR2 (germline): SGHVS, FNYEAQ. The CDR3 is CASSSSRGGPSSYEQYF. In nucleotides, the CDR3 is TGTGCCAGCAGTTCCAGCCGCGGGGGGCCGAGCTCCTACGAGCAGTACTTC.